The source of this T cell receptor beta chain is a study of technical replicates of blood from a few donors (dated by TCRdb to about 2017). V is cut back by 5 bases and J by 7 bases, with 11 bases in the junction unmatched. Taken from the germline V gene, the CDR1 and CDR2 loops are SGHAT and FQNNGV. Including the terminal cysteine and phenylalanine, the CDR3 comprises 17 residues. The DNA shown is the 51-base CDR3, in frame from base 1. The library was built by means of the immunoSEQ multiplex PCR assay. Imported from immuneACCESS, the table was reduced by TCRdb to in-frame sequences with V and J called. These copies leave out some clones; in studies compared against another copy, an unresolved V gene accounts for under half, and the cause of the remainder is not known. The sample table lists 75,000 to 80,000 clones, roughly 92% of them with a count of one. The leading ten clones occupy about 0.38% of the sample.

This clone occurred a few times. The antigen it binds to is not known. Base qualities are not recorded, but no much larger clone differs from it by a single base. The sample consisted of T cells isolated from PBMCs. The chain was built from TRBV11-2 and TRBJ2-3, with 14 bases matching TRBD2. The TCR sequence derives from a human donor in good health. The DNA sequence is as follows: TGTGCCAGCAGCACGGGACTAGCGGGAGAGGGAGCGAATACGCAGTATTTT. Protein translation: CASSTGLAGEGANTQYF.